Shown below are 12 T cell receptor beta chains from a single sample sequenced in a study of cytomegalovirus exposure and HLA in healthy donors. The primer mix had 60 Vbeta and 13 Jbeta primers. Produced via immunoSEQ multiplex PCR; TCRdb's table is partial and in-frame only. The table shows roughly 200,000 clones, with around 82% occurring only once. Sequences were obtained from PBMCs. The receptor source for this set is a woman in her 30s in good health and CMV-seropositive.

This chain joins TRBV5-1 and TRBJ2-3; the match to TRBD2 covers 7 bases. Germline loops: CDR1 SGHRS, CDR2 YFSETQ. After removal of 4 bases from V and 6 bases from J, the junction contained 11 bases not matched to a gene. This CDR3 spans 15 amino acids. DNA of the CDR3: TGCGCCAGCAGCCCCCCGATGGGAGGGAGGGATACGCAGTATTTT. It specifies CASSPPMGGRDTQYF.

V gene TRBV7-8 combines with J gene TRBJ2-5; D ambiguous. The CDR3 sequence is 13 residues long. The germline V gene has CDR1 SGHVS and CDR2 FQNEAQ. V was pared by 1 base and J by 6 bases, with 9 bases between. CDR3 sequence reads: CASSLVQAQTQYF. For the CDR3, the DNA is TGTGCCAGCAGCTTAGTTCAGGCACAGACCCAGTACTTC.

Only a few counts were recorded for this clone. The rearrangement joins TRBV7-8 to TRBJ1-6; D is undetermined. This CDR3 contains 15 residues. The germline gives CDR1 SGHVS, CDR2 FQNEAQ. The germline V and J ends were trimmed by 5 bases and 7 bases, with 15 bases remaining between them. The CDR3 here is CASSPARAPNSPLHF. In DNA, the CDR3 is TGTGCCAGCAGCCCGGCGCGGGCACCCAATTCACCCCTCCACTTT.

The chain combines TRBV27 with TRBJ2-7; maybe TRBD1 (6 bases). The CDR3 runs 13 residues. The V end lost 6 bases, the J end lost 3 bases, and 12 bases lay between the germline ends. Germline CDR1 and CDR2: MNHEY and SMNVEV (reference sequence). The CDR3 DNA follows: TGTGCCAGCAGCAGGGGCAGGTACTACGAGCAGTACTTC. The encoded protein is CASSRGRYYEQYF.

This sequence joins TRBV13 and TRBJ2-3; D is possibly TRBD2 (5 bases). The CDR3 length is 15 residues. V was clipped by 0 bases and J by 3 bases, with 10 bases between them. CDR1 and CDR2 (germline): PRHDT, FYEKMQ (reference sequence). As DNA, the CDR3 is TGTGCCAGCAGCTTAGGTGGGCGGGTTACAGATACGCAGTATTTT. This translates into CASSLGGRVTDTQYF.

The rearrangement uses TRBV5-4 and TRBJ2-3, with TRBD2 matching 11 bases. J was trimmed by 0 bases and V by 5 bases; bases with no gene match: 5. Germline values: CDR1 SGHNT, CDR2 YYREEE (reference sequence). There are 16 residues in the CDR3. The CDR3 bases are TGTGCCAGCAGTCTGATAGCGGGGGGGAGCACAGATACGCAGTATTTT. Its protein is CASSLIAGGSTDTQYF. The whole variable domain, remainder taken from reference TRBV5-4 and TRBJ2-3, is ETGVTQSPTHLIKTRGQQVTLRCSSQSGHNTVSWYQQALGQGPQFIFQYYREEENGRGNFPPRFSGLQFPNYSSELNVNALELDDSALYLCASSLIAGGSTDTQYFGPGTRLTVL.

This clone was seen only a few times. This chain links TRBV28 with TRBJ1-5; D is unresolved. This CDR3 has 15 amino acids. The V end was cut by 8 bases, the J end by 6 bases, with 20 bases between. CDR1 and CDR2 from the germline V gene are MDHEN and SYDVKM. The CDR3 DNA reads as TGTGCCAGCGGCCCTTTCATTGCTTCGGGTCAGCCCCAGCATTTT. As protein: CASGPFIASGQPQHF.

In this sample, this clone turned up a few times. This chain uses TRBV25-1 with TRBJ2-2; weak D call: TRBD1 (6 bases). Trimming took off 2 bases at V and 7 bases at J, with 11 bases between the two ends. CDR1 MGHDK and CDR2 SYGVNS come from the germline V gene. There are 14 residues in the CDR3. The CDR3 reads CASSEPQGYGELFF. The CDR3 nucleotides read TGTGCCAGCAGTGAACCACAGGGATACGGGGAGCTGTTTTTT.

This rearrangement joins TRBV7-2 to TRBJ2-3; 7 nucleotides align to TRBD2. The CDR3 contains 14 residues. The trim removed 2 bases at V and 7 bases at J, leaving 6 bases unmatched. Germline V gene sequence: CDR1 SGHTA, CDR2 FQGNSA. DNA of the CDR3: TGTGCCAGCAGCTTACTAGCGGAGGGAAATACGCAGTATTTT. As protein: CASSLLAEGNTQYF.

In its sample, this clone was seen once. The V and J genes are TRBV7-2 and TRBJ1-1; D is perhaps TRBD1 (5 bases). Trimming pared 6 bases from V and 1 base from J, leaving 12 bases between. There are 14 residues in the CDR3. From germline, CDR1 is SGHTA and CDR2 FQGNSA. DNA of the CDR3: TGTGCCAGCAGTTTCGAAGGACAGAACACTGAAGCTTTCTTT. Translating it yields CASSFEGQNTEAFF. Full variable domain (rest looked up from reference TRBV7-2 and TRBJ1-1): GAGVSQSPSNKVTEKGKDVELRCDPISGHTALYWYRQSLGQGLEFLIYFQGNSAPDKSGLPSDRFSAERTGGSVSTLTIQRTQQEDSAVYLCASSFEGQNTEAFFGQGTRLTVV.

The V gene is TRBV6-1, the J gene TRBJ1-1, with D possibly TRBD1 on 6 matching bases. Germline V CDR1 and CDR2: MNHNS, SASEGT. Trimming took off 7 bases at V and 6 bases at J, with 21 bases between the two ends. The CDR3 length is 15 residues. The chain's CDR3 is CASKINRARDAEAFF. As DNA, the CDR3 is TGTGCCAGCAAAATCAACAGGGCCAGGGATGCTGAAGCTTTCTTT.

The chain recombines TRBV28 with TRBJ1-6; 10 bases match TRBD1. In germline, CDR1 is MDHEN, CDR2 SYDVKM. Trimming removed 6 bases from V and 7 bases from J; junction bases left unmatched: 6. The CDR3 has 15 residues. CDR3 loop: CASRFTTGGNSPLHF. DNA of the CDR3: TGTGCCAGCAGATTCACGACAGGGGGCAATTCACCCCTCCACTTT.